This TCR beta chain is from a study of chemoradiotherapy in HPV16-positive cancers. Study overall: Candidate HPV-specific T-cell clones and common TCR motifs came from functional assays in a couple of HPV16-positive patients.

The V end lost 4 bases, the J end lost 3 bases, and 9 bases lay between the germline ends. This CDR3 contains 13 residues. CDR1 is WSHSY and CDR2 is SAAADI in the germline V gene. Regarding the study as a whole: Candidate HPV-specific clones and E7-related TCR motifs grew in tumor during treatment. The functional HPV-specific definition rests on just two HPV16-positive patients. HPV-responsive T-cell expansion during chemoradiotherapy was linked to improved recurrence-free survival in HPV16-positive patients.

About this clone: Its specificity is not known.

TCRdb's table, derived via immunoSEQ multiplex PCR, lists solely in-frame clones and lacks some. The sample has tens of thousands of clones; roughly 90% are singletons. This chain joins TRBV10-2 and TRBJ1-2; the D gene is possibly TRBD1 (5 bases). The sample in question was blood, obtained from a patient who underwent chemoradiotherapy. This clonotype was obtained from a human donor with HPV-associated anogenital cancer. The chain's CDR3 is CASSVSTDYGYTF. The CDR3, as DNA: TGCGCCAGCAGTGTGTCGACAGACTATGGCTACACCTTC.